A single T cell receptor (beta chain) is shown here with its context. These data are taken from a study of blood T cell repertoires in COVID-19. As for the study in general: Specimens from acute and convalescent COVID-19 originated in the United States, Italy and Spain. T cells, B-cell-depleted T cells, or PBMCs provided the cDNA or gDNA that served as material.

Recruited during active infection, patients (from Seattle) were subsequently followed longitudinally. This CDR3 region has 17 residues. The junction had 10 bases not matched to a gene; V was cut back by 0 bases and J by 6 bases. CDR1 and CDR2 (germline): LGHNA, YNFKEQ. Repertoires were generated with immunoSEQ multiplex PCR, while TCRdb's copy carries only in-frame clones and drops some. The sample records tens of thousands of clones, roughly 81% being singletons. The TCR sequence derives from an older man with COVID-19, enrolled during active disease. Sequencing was carried out using peripheral blood. The V call is TRBV4-2, the J call TRBJ2-1; the match to TRBD2 covers 8 bases. CDR3 DNA: TGTGCCAGCAGCCAAGATTATTCCAGCGGGGGTTTCAATGAGCAGTTCTTC. Protein product: CASSQDYSSGGFNEQFF.